This TCR beta chain comes out of a study of blood T cell repertoires in COVID-19. Assay used: immunoSEQ multiplex PCR; TCRdb lists only in-frame clones, some missing. This table has some 270,000 clones, about 89% appearing once. Looked up from germline, CDR1 is LGHNT and CDR2 is FRNRAP. The CDR3 consists of 15 residues. V shed 4 bases, J shed 4 bases, and the junction held 4 bases outside the gene matches. V gene TRBV12-5 combines with J gene TRBJ2-2; TRBD2 aligns across 9 bases. The clonotype comes from a man in his forties with active or convalescent COVID-19. Material: peripheral blood. CDR3 in amino acids: CASGSGGRATGELFF. The CDR3 DNA reads as TGTGCTAGTGGTTCTGGCGGGAGGGCCACCGGGGAGCTGTTTTTT.